Presented here are 27 T cell receptor beta chains from one specimen sequenced in a study of cytotoxic CD8 clonotypes in ibrutinib-treated CLL. Here immunoSEQ multiplex PCR was the method, and the copy in TCRdb shows in-frame clones only, minus some. The sample holds fewer than 400,000 clones, 60% to 80% seen once. Sequencing used PBMCs, obtained after 36 months of ibrutinib treatment. All receptors come from a human donor with chronic lymphocytic leukemia.

The chain combines TRBV13 with TRBJ2-3; D is perhaps TRBD2 (5 bases). Germline assignment: CDR1 PRHDT and CDR2 FYEKMQ (reference sequence). With 1 base removed from V and 2 bases from J, the gap between germline ends came to 10 bases. The CDR3 has 15 residues. The CDR3 sequence: CASSLDGLATDTQYF. The CDR3 nucleotides are TGTGCCAGCAGCTTAGATGGGCTAGCCACAGATACGCAGTATTTT.

This clone was counted only a few times. The chain couples TRBV5-1 to TRBJ1-4, with 8 bases lining up with TRBD1. CDR3 length: 16 amino acids. Trimming removed 0 bases from V and 7 bases from J; junction bases left unmatched: 8. The germline CDR1 and CDR2 sequences are SGHRS and YFSETQ. CDR3 coding DNA: TGCGCCAGCAGCTTGGAGGGACAGGTCGGTAGTGAAAAACTGTTTTTT. As protein: CASSLEGQVGSEKLFF. Complete variable domain (other parts from reference TRBV5-1 and TRBJ1-4): KAGVTQTPRYLIKTRGQQVTLSCSPISGHRSVSWYQQTPGQGLQFLFEYFSETQRNKGNFPGRFSGRQFSNSRSEMNVSTLELGDSALYLCASSLEGQVGSEKLFFGSGTQLSVL.

On this clone itself: Other nucleotide sequences in the sample specify the same CDR3. The gene calls are TRBV29-1 and TRBJ1-1; D is ambiguous. The germline V gene has CDR1 SQVTM and CDR2 ANQGSEA. V lost 7 bases, J lost 1 base, and 10 bases lay in between. CDR3 size: 12 residues. For the CDR3, the DNA is TGCAGCGCTAGGACGGCGAACACTGAAGCTTTCTTT. This gives the protein CSARTANTEAFF.

This clone was found a few times. The rearrangement joins TRBV25-1 to TRBJ1-2; D gene unclear. Germline V gives CDR1 MGHDK, CDR2 SYGVNS. V lost 1 base and J lost 0, with 6 bases in between. This CDR3 is 14 amino acids long. In DNA form, the CDR3 reads TGTGCCAGCAGTGAATGGTTCCCTAACTATGGCTACACCTTC. Translating it yields CASSEWFPNYGYTF.

The rearrangement uses TRBV21-1 and TRBJ1-5. TRBV21-1 is assigned pseudogene status. The CDR3 consists of 14 residues. The CDR3 spells CASSPRDCNQPQHF. The DNA of the CDR3 is TGTGCCAGCAGCCCCCGGGACTGTAATCAGCCCCAGCATTTT.

The chain combines TRBV18 with TRBJ1-6; D is unclear. The germline gives CDR1 KGHSH, CDR2 LQKENI. V was trimmed by 3 bases and J by 10 bases, leaving 10 bases between them. CDR3 length: 13 residues. CDR3 nucleotide sequence: TGTGCCAGCTCACCCGACCCGGGGTCACCCCTCCACTTT. Amino acid sequence: CASSPDPGSPLHF. The full variable domain, in which reference TRBV18 and TRBJ1-6 provide the parts outside the CDR3, is NAGVMQNPRHLVRRRGQEARLRCSPMKGHSHVYWYRQLPEEGLKFMVYLQKENIIDESGMPKERFSAEFPKEGPSILRIQQVVRGDSAAYFCASSPDPGSPLHFGNGTRLTVT.

The chain joins TRBV9 to TRBJ1-2; maybe TRBD1 (5 bases). The germline gives CDR1 SGDLS, CDR2 YYNGEE. The CDR3 length is 14 residues. V lost 4 bases to trimming and J lost 4 bases, with 14 bases between them. The CDR3 DNA reads TGTGCCAGCAGCACATCCGGGACGGTCTATGGCTACACCTTC. Translated, it gives CASSTSGTVYGYTF. Based on the CDR3 plus reference TRBV9 and TRBJ1-2, the full variable domain is DSGVTQTPKHLITATGQRVTLRCSPRSGDLSVYWYQQSLDQGLQFLIQYYNGEERAKGNILERFSAQQFPDLHSELNLSSLELGDSALYFCASSTSGTVYGYTFGSGTRLTVV.

The rearrangement uses TRBV29-1 and TRBJ1-1; D gene unclear. Trimming removed 0 bases from V and 3 bases from J, with 8 bases in between. CDR1 is SQVTM and CDR2 is ANQGSEA in the germline V gene. This CDR3 is built from 13 residues. The CDR3 spells CSVEDEWDTEAFF. Here the CDR3 DNA reads TGCAGCGTTGAAGATGAGTGGGACACTGAAGCTTTCTTT.

This clone was counted a few times. The chain couples TRBV4-3 to TRBJ1-1, with no clear D. With 4 bases removed from V and 4 bases from J, the gap between germline ends came to 7 bases. From germline, CDR1 is LGHNA and CDR2 YSLEER. This CDR3 is 12 amino acids long. The CDR3 coding sequence is TGCGCCAGCAGCCCGGATGGCACTGAAGCTTTCTTT. Amino acids: CASSPDGTEAFF.

The chain combines TRBV5-4 with TRBJ2-3; 10 positions match TRBD2. V shed 4 bases, J shed 1 base, and the junction held 12 bases outside the gene matches. The CDR3 is 18 residues long. The germline gives CDR1 SGHNT, CDR2 YYREEE (reference sequence). The CDR3 nucleotides read TGTGCCAGCAGCGCCGTCGCCCCTCTAGCGGGGGGCACAGATACGCAGTATTTT. This encodes CASSAVAPLAGGTDTQYF.

The chain links TRBV6-5 to TRBJ2-2, with D uncertain. Per germline, CDR1 MNHEY and CDR2 SVGAGI. This CDR3 spans 15 amino acids. The V gene lost 0 bases and the J gene lost 6 bases, with 11 bases spanning the gap. CDR3 loop: CASSYSFQLSGELFF. Here the CDR3 DNA reads TGTGCCAGCAGTTACTCCTTCCAGCTATCCGGGGAGCTGTTTTTT.

The CDR3, as DNA: TGCGCCAGCAGCCAAGCGCCCGGACTAGTAGGATCTACGTACGAGCAGTACTTC. It translates to CASSQAPGLVGSTYEQYF. The genes are TRBV4-1 and TRBJ2-7, with 7 bases identical to TRBD2. The germline V gene has CDR1 MGHRA and CDR2 YSYEKL. With 1 base clipped from V and 4 bases from J, the junction kept 16 bases outside the gene matches. CDR3 length equals 18 residues.

The chain employs TRBV4-2 and TRBJ2-7, with 12 bases fitting TRBD1. Germline CDR1 and CDR2: LGHNA and YNFKEQ. The CDR3 covers 15 residues. With 1 base clipped from V and 5 bases from J, the junction kept 3 bases outside the gene matches. CDR3 amino acids: CASSQGDRGPNEQYF. The CDR3, as DNA: TGTGCCAGCAGCCAAGGGGACAGGGGGCCGAACGAGCAGTACTTC.

This chain connects TRBV29-1 to TRBJ2-3; D possibly corresponds to TRBD2 (5 bases). The V gene's germline CDR1 is SQVTM and CDR2 ANQGSEA. V was shortened by 4 bases and J by 2 bases, with 7 bases between the two germline ends. The CDR3 totals 12 residues. The CDR3 loop is CSVGTVTDTQYF. CDR3 coding DNA: TGCAGCGTTGGGACTGTCACAGATACGCAGTATTTT.

The rearrangement joins TRBV7-2 to TRBJ2-7; TRBD1 agrees at 9 bases. The ends lost 10 bases at V and 1 base at J; junction bases unmatched: 8. The CDR3 totals 14 residues. Per germline, CDR1 SGHTA and CDR2 FQGNSA. CDR3 nucleotides: TGTGCCACCACGGGGGACAGGGCATCCTACGAGCAGTACTTC. Translation gives CATTGDRASYEQYF.

This clone was detected a few times. The chain joins TRBV18 to TRBJ1-2, with 7 bases that match TRBD1. V lost 1 base and J lost 4; bases outside the gene matches: 6. The CDR3 contains 15 residues. CDR1 is KGHSH, CDR2 LQKENI, per germline. The CDR3 DNA is TGTGCCAGCTCACCACAGACAGGGACACTCTATGGCTACACCTTC. This codes for CASSPQTGTLYGYTF.

The V gene is TRBV10-3, the J gene TRBJ2-3; D gene ambiguous. Germline lookup yields CDR1 ENHRY and CDR2 SYGVKD. The CDR3 extends over 13 amino acids. V lost 6 bases and J 0 bases, leaving 7 bases between the germline ends. This CDR3 reads CAIRTPSTDTQYF. CDR3 nucleotide sequence: TGTGCCATCAGGACACCTAGCACAGATACGCAGTATTTT.

This sequence joins TRBV2 and TRBJ2-5, with unresolved D. Deletions cut 8 bases from V and 0 bases from J, with 10 bases between. Germline values: CDR1 SNHLY, CDR2 FYNNEI. The CDR3 covers 13 residues. CDR3 sequence (DNA): TGTGCCAGCGAAAGGTTGTACCAAGAGACCCAGTACTTC. As protein: CASERLYQETQYF.

The chain carries TRBV7-3 and TRBJ2-1; 8 nucleotides line up with TRBD2. The CDR3 is 16 amino acids. Germline loops: CDR1 SGHTA, CDR2 FQGTGA. V lost 5 bases, J lost 7 bases, and 13 bases stayed unmatched. This CDR3 is CASSARAGGSWNEQFF. The CDR3 coding sequence is TGTGCCAGCAGCGCCCGGGCGGGAGGTTCATGGAATGAGCAGTTCTTC.

This clone was seen a handful of times. The CDR3 DNA reads TGTGCCAGCAGCGTAGGCCCAGGCAATGGCTACACCTTC. Its translation is CASSVGPGNGYTF. The chain has TRBV9 and TRBJ1-2; D not resolved. Per germline, CDR1 SGDLS and CDR2 YYNGEE. CDR3 size: 13 residues. With 0 bases removed from V and 6 bases from J, the gap between germline ends came to 9 bases.

This chain joins TRBV15 and TRBJ2-1; tentative D call: TRBD2 (5 bases). Germline V gene data show CDR1 as LNHNV and CDR2 as YYDKDF (reference sequence). The CDR3 contains 14 residues. The V gene lost 3 bases and the J gene lost 6 bases, with 12 bases spanning the gap. For the CDR3, the DNA is TGTGCCACCAGCAGCCGAGCGGTCGTCAATGAGCAGTTCTTC. Amino acids: CATSSRAVVNEQFF.

The table lists this clone with a count of one. V is TRBV18 and J is TRBJ2-7; tentatively, D is TRBD1 (6 bases). V gave up 3 bases and J gave up 4 bases, with 13 bases separating them. This CDR3 has 14 residues. The V gene's germline CDR1 is KGHSH and CDR2 LQKENI. In DNA, the CDR3 is TGTGCCAGCTCACCCGACAGGTCCCGGTACGAGCAGTACTTC. Amino acids: CASSPDRSRYEQYF.

V and J are TRBV6-5 and TRBJ2-1, with 8 positions matching TRBD2. The CDR3 spans 16 residues. Germline assignment: CDR1 MNHEY and CDR2 SVGAGI. Losses at the gene ends were 2 bases for V and 8 bases for J; bases not matched to a gene: 11. The CDR3 DNA is TGTGCCAGCAGTTACCATCTGCGGGGGGCTCCCTATGAGCAGTTCTTC. Its protein product is CASSYHLRGAPYEQFF.

This chain uses TRBV4-1 with TRBJ2-3; 7 nucleotides match TRBD1. CDR1 MGHRA and CDR2 YSYEKL come from the germline V gene. V lost 8 bases to trimming and J lost 2 bases; unmatched junction nucleotides: 10. The CDR3 extends over 15 amino acids. CDR3 sequence: CASLPTGRDTDTQYF. DNA of the CDR3: TGCGCCAGCTTACCGACAGGGAGAGACACAGATACGCAGTATTTT.

This CDR3 is CSVSTSGRFTDTQYF. The CDR3, as DNA: TGCAGCGTATCGACTAGCGGGAGGTTTACAGATACGCAGTATTTT. This chain uses TRBV29-1 with TRBJ2-3, with 13 nucleotides matching TRBD2. V was clipped by 6 bases and J by 3 bases; unmatched bases: 6. This CDR3 comprises 15 residues. In germline, CDR1 is SQVTM, CDR2 ANQGSEA.

The chain carries TRBV29-1 and TRBJ2-3; the D gene is possibly TRBD1 (7 bases). This CDR3 has 15 residues. V was cut by 7 bases and J by 2 bases, with 19 bases left in between. The V gene's germline CDR1 is SQVTM and CDR2 ANQGSEA. CDR3 amino acids: CSAQGGLKNTDTQYF. CDR3 in DNA: TGCAGCGCCCAGGGGGGCCTCAAGAACACAGATACGCAGTATTTT.

This clone was counted once. J is TRBJ2-5 and V is TRBV29-1; 7 positions agree with TRBD2. There are 15 residues in the CDR3. Trimming cost V 3 bases and J 5 bases; bases outside gene matches: 12. Per germline, CDR1 SQVTM and CDR2 ANQGSEA. In DNA form, the CDR3 reads TGCAGCGTTGATGACTGGCGGGGGAAGGGGGAGACCCAGTACTTC. Amino acid sequence: CSVDDWRGKGETQYF. Looking up the rest from reference TRBV29-1 and TRBJ2-5 gives the full variable domain: SAVISQKPSRDICQRGTSLTIQCQVDSQVTMMFWYRQQPGQSLTLIATANQGSEATYESGFVIDKFPISRPNLTFSTLTVSNMSPEDSSIYLCSVDDWRGKGETQYFGPGTRLLVL.